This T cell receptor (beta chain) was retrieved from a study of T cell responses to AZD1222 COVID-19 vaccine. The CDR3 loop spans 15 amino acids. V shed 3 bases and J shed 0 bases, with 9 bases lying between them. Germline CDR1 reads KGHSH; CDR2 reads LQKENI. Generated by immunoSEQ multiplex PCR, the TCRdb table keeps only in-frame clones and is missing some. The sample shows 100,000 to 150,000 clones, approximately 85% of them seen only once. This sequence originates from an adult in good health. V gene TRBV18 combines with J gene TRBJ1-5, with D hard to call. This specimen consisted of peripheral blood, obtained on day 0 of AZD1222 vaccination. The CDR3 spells CASSPQWNSNQPQHF. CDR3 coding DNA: TGTGCCAGCTCACCGCAGTGGAATAGCAATCAGCCCCAGCATTTT.